A single T cell receptor (beta chain) is shown here with its context. Its antigen is still unknown. Sample-barcoded 5' priming and a J-beta primer mix drove a second PCR of 7 to 11 cycles. MiXCR, applied by TCRdb to the 5' RACE reads, yields one record per CDR3 protein. The sample contains about 1.7 million distinct CDR3 sequences, approximately 28% of which appear only once. Germline V gene sequence: CDR1 MNHEY, CDR2 SVGEGT. Trimming left V 9 bases short and J 1 base short, with 16 bases between. This CDR3 is 14 amino acids long. The source of the sample is a study of blood T cells in healthy people across ages. The wider study: T cells yielded about one barcoded beta molecule per two cells through template switching.

Study results and limitations: PBMCs that were unsorted prevented a conclusive naive versus antigen-experienced comparison. A strong correlation was found between TCR beta diversity and the percentage of naive T cells. As age increased, TCR beta diversity per million T cells fell in a roughly linear fashion.

The TCR comes from a woman in her thirties in good health. V and J are TRBV6-2 or TRBV6-3 and TRBJ2-7, with D possibly being TRBD1 or TRBD2 (5 bases each). The source material was blood. CDR3: CASSGTGRSYEQYF. Here the CDR3 DNA reads TGTGCCAGTAGTGGGACGGGACGATCCTACGAGCAGTACTTC.